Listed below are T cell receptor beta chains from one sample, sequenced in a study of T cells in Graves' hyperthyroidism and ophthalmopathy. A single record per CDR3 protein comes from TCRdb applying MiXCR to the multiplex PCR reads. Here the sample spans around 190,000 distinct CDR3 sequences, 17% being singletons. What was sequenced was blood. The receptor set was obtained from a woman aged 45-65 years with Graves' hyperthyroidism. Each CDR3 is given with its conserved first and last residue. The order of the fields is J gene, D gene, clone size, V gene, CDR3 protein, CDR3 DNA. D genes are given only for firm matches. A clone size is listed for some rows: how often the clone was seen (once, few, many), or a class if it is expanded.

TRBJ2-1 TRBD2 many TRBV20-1 CSAGGAGELNEQFF TGCAGTGCTGGCGGCGCGGGAGAGCTCAATGAGCAGTTCTTC
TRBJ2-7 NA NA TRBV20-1 CSASIRAYEQYF TGCAGTGCTAGTATCAGGGCCTACGAGCAGTACTTC
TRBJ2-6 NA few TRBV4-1 CASSQDAGANVLTF TGCGCCAGCAGCCAAGATGCTGGGGCCAACGTCCTGACTTTC
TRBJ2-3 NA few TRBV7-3 CASSLSSPGYTQYF TGTGCCAGCAGCTTGAGCTCCCCCGGATATACGCAGTATTTT
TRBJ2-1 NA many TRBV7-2 CASSLDGYRSLNEQFF TGTGCCAGCAGCTTAGACGGCTACAGATCCCTAAATGAGCAGTTCTTC
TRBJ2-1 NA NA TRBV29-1 CSVDRGSYNEQFF TGCAGCGTTGACAGGGGCTCCTACAATGAGCAGTTCTTC
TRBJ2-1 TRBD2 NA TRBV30 CAWRATSGRAFNEQFF TGTGCCTGGAGAGCGACTAGCGGGAGGGCCTTTAATGAGCAGTTCTTC
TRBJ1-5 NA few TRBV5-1 CASSLDGGSNQPQHF TGCGCCAGCAGCCTGGATGGGGGGAGCAATCAGCCCCAGCATTTT
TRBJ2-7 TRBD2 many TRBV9 CASSVGSGDEQYF TGTGCCAGCAGCGTAGGTAGCGGGGACGAGCAGTACTTC
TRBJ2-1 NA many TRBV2 CASRALAISYNEQFF TGTGCCAGCAGAGCATTAGCGATTTCCTACAATGAGCAGTTCTTC
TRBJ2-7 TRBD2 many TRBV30 CAWMGLAGVAEQYF TGTGCCTGGATGGGACTAGCGGGAGTAGCCGAGCAGTACTTC
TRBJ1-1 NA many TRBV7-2 CASTPGVEAFF TGTGCCAGCACCCCGGGGGTTGAAGCTTTCTTT
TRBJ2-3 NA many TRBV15 CATSRDWRDTQYF TGTGCCACCAGCAGAGACTGGAGAGATACGCAGTATTTT
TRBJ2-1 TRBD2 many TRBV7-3 CASSSRTSGRDEQFF TGTGCCAGCAGCTCCCGGACTAGCGGGAGGGATGAGCAGTTCTTC
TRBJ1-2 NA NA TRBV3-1 CASSHDSFLYGYTF TGTGCCAGCAGCCACGACAGCTTTCTCTATGGCTACACCTTC
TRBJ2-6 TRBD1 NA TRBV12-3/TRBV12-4 CASSTGQVTFQPPGANVLTF TGTGCCAGCAGCACAGGACAGGTAACTTTCCAGCCCCCTGGGGCCAACGTCCTGACTTTC
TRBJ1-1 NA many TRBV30 CAWSVALRPNTEAFF TGTGCCTGGAGTGTGGCTCTAAGGCCGAACACTGAAGCTTTCTTT
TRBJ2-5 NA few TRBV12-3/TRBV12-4 CASSLGRDFQETQYF TGTGCCAGCAGTTTAGGGCGTGACTTCCAAGAGACCCAGTACTTC
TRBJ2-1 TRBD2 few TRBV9 CASGTSGINEQFF TGTGCCAGCGGGACTAGCGGGATTAATGAGCAGTTCTTC
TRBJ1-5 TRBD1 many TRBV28 CASSLPGGNQPQHF TGTGCCAGCAGTTTGCCAGGGGGGAATCAGCCCCAGCATTTT
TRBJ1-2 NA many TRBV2 CASRALQNSNYGYTF TGTGCCAGCAGGGCATTACAGAACTCGAACTATGGCTACACCTTC
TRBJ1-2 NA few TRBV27 CASSHIENDMDGYTF TGTGCCAGCAGTCATATTGAGAACGACATGGATGGCTACACCTTC
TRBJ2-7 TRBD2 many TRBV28 CASRTPSGLYEQYF TGTGCCAGCAGGACGCCTAGCGGGCTATACGAGCAGTACTTC
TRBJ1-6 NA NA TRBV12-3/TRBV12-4 CASSLDVSPSPLHF TGTGCCAGCAGTTTAGATGTATCCCCTTCACCCCTCCACTTT
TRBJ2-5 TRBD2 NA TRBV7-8 CASSFQAGLAEGETQYF TGTGCCAGCAGCTTCCAGGCGGGACTAGCGGAAGGAGAGACCCAGTACTTC
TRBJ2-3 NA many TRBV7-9 CASSLGGGADTQYF TGTGCCAGCAGCTTAGGGGGAGGTGCCGATACGCAGTATTTT
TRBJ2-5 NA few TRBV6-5 CASSYSYRQETQYF TGTGCCAGCAGTTACTCTTATAGGCAAGAGACCCAGTACTTC
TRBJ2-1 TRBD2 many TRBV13 CASSYSYSASGRANEQFF TGTGCCAGCAGCTATTCTTATAGTGCTAGCGGGAGAGCCAATGAGCAGTTCTTC
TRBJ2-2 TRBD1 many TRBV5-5 CASSTIPGQGYVNGELFF TGTGCCAGCAGCACCATACCGGGACAGGGCTACGTCAACGGGGAGCTGTTTTTT
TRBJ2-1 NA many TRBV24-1 CATSDTAAGFYEQFF TGTGCCACCAGTGATACCGCTGCGGGCTTCTATGAGCAGTTCTTC
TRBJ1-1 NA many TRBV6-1 CASRDAFIKNTEAFF TGTGCCAGCCGGGACGCCTTCATTAAAAACACTGAAGCTTTCTTT
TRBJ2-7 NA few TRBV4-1 CASSQDYEQYF TGCGCCAGCAGCCAAGACTACGAGCAGTACTTC
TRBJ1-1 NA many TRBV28 CASRTWGGTNTEAFF TGTGCCAGCAGGACCTGGGGGGGGACGAACACTGAAGCTTTCTTT
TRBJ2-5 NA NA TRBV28 CASSDQNREGSETQYF TGTGCCAGCAGTGATCAGAACAGGGAAGGGTCCGAGACCCAGTACTTC
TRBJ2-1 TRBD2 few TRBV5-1 CASSEPGLAYNEQFF TGCGCCAGCAGCGAACCGGGACTAGCATACAATGAGCAGTTCTTC
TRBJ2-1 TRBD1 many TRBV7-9 CASSSNFRGNEQFF TGTGCCAGCAGCTCAAACTTCAGGGGGAATGAGCAGTTCTTC
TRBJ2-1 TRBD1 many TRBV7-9 CASSLRGDRDYNEQFF TGTGCCAGCAGCCTCCGGGGGGACAGGGACTACAATGAGCAGTTCTTC
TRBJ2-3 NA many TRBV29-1 CSDRPGGTDTQYF TGCAGCGACCGGCCCGGAGGCACAGATACGCAGTATTTT
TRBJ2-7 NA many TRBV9 CASSVGDFAYEQYF TGTGCCAGCAGCGTAGGAGACTTCGCTTACGAGCAGTACTTC
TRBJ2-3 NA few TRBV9 CASTTGGLADTQYF TGTGCCAGCACCACTGGCGGCCTGGCAGATACGCAGTATTTT
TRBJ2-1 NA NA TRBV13 CARTAFSSYNEQFF TGTGCCAGAACCGCTTTCAGCTCCTACAATGAGCAGTTCTTC
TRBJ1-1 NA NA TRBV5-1 CASSAGLLNTEAFF TGCGCCAGCAGCGCGGGCCTACTGAACACTGAAGCTTTCTTT
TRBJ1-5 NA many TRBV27 CASSLSTSNQPQHF TGTGCCAGCAGTTTATCTACAAGTAATCAGCCCCAGCATTTT
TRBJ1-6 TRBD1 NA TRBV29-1 CSVQGGDNSPLHF TGCAGCGTTCAGGGGGGGGATAATTCACCCCTCCACTTT
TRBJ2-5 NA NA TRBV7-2 CASSQGAGSRETQYF TGTGCCAGCAGCCAAGGAGCGGGTTCCCGGGAGACCCAGTACTTC
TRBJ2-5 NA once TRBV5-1 CASSSGILRETQYF TGCGCCAGCAGCTCTGGGATTCTTCGAGAGACCCAGTACTTC
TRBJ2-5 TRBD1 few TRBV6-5 CASSYYRGETQYF TGTGCCAGCAGTTACTACAGGGGAGAGACCCAGTACTTC
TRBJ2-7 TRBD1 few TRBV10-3 CAISGTGTAGHEQYF TGTGCCATCAGTGGAACCGGGACAGCTGGCCACGAGCAGTACTTC
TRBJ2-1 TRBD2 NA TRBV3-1 CASSQDSASGEDDEQFF TGTGCCAGCAGCCAAGATTCGGCTAGCGGGGAGGATGATGAGCAGTTCTTC
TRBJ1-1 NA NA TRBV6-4 CASRRTDGNTEAFF TGTGCCAGCAGAAGAACGGACGGAAACACTGAAGCTTTCTTT